The 22 T cell receptor beta chains below all came from one sample that was sequenced in a study of T cell responses to AZD1222 COVID-19 vaccine. Using immunoSEQ multiplex PCR, the repertoire was profiled, and TCRdb retains in-frame clones only, with some absent. The sample lists 100,000 to 150,000 clones, 80% to 90% occurring once. Sample: peripheral blood, taken on day 0 of AZD1222 vaccination. The receptors were sampled from an adult in good health.

This clone has just one count. The chain combines TRBV19 with TRBJ2-1; unclear D gene. Trimming took off 6 bases at V and 4 bases at J, with 13 bases between the two ends. This CDR3 is built from 14 residues. The germline V gene has CDR1 LNHDA and CDR2 SQIVND (reference sequence). The CDR3 sequence: CASRRKSGYNEQFF. The CDR3 DNA reads TGTGCCAGTAGGCGAAAGAGTGGGTACAATGAGCAGTTCTTC. Looking up the rest from reference TRBV19 and TRBJ2-1 gives the full variable domain: DGGITQSPKYLFRKEGQNVTLSCEQNLNHDAMYWYRQDPGQGLRLIYYSQIVNDFQKGDIAEGYSVSREKKESFPLTVTSAQKNPTAFYLCASRRKSGYNEQFFGPGTRLTVL.

CDR3 sequence: CASLGSFTNSPLHF. The DNA of the CDR3 is TGTGCCAGCTTAGGGTCCTTCACCAATTCACCCCTCCACTTT. The genes are TRBV6-6 and TRBJ1-6; D gene uncertain. Trimming removed 8 bases from V and 7 bases from J, with 15 bases in between. The length of the CDR3 is 14 residues. Germline V gene sequence: CDR1 MNHNY, CDR2 SVGAGI (reference sequence).

The chain joins TRBV18 to TRBJ1-1; D is undetermined. The CDR3 loop spans 14 amino acids. V was clipped by 3 bases and J by 0 bases, with 8 bases between them. Germline loops: CDR1 KGHSH, CDR2 LQKENI. CDR3 loop: CASSPGDMNTEAFF. The CDR3 nucleotides are TGTGCCAGCTCACCTGGGGATATGAACACTGAAGCTTTCTTT.

This clone was picked up a small number of times. The V and J genes are TRBV28 and TRBJ2-1; the D is unclear. From germline, CDR1 is MDHEN and CDR2 SYDVKM. The CDR3 contains 15 residues. The ends were cut back, 4 bases at V and 4 bases at J, with 14 bases in the middle. The CDR3 DNA follows: TGTGCCAGCAGTTCGAGCACGGGTGGGTACAATGAGCAGTTCTTC. Translating gives CASSSSTGGYNEQFF.

The chain is built from TRBV7-9 and TRBJ2-5; TRBD1 aligns across 8 bases. There are 14 residues in the CDR3. The V gene's germline CDR1 is SEHNR and CDR2 FQNEAQ (reference sequence). With 1 base clipped from V and 4 bases from J, the junction kept 2 bases outside the gene matches. CDR3 sequence (DNA): TGTGCCAGCAGCTTAGTAACAGGGGGAGAGACCCAGTACTTC. It specifies CASSLVTGGETQYF.

This clone was recorded once. The V gene is TRBV11-2, the J gene TRBJ1-1, with D possibly matching TRBD1 (5 bases). Germline CDR1 is SGHAT and CDR2 is FQNNGV. The CDR3 loop spans 13 amino acids. V lost 4 bases and J 2 bases, leaving 8 bases between the germline ends. In nucleotides, the CDR3 is TGTGCCAGCAGCTCCGACAGAAACACTGAAGCTTTCTTT. Translated: CASSSDRNTEAFF.

The V gene is TRBV7-2, the J gene TRBJ1-5; D is ambiguous. The CDR3 length is 13 residues. Germline loops: CDR1 SGHTA, CDR2 FQGNSA. Trimming removed 4 bases from V and 4 bases from J, with 8 bases in between. The DNA for the CDR3 is TGTGCCAGCAGCTATGGGTTGAATCAGCCCCAGCATTTT. Translating it yields CASSYGLNQPQHF.

The V call is TRBV7-9, the J call TRBJ1-1, with TRBD1 identical over 11 bases. The germline gives CDR1 SEHNR, CDR2 FQNEAQ (reference sequence). The trim removed 5 bases at V and 4 bases at J, leaving 6 bases unmatched. The CDR3 covers 15 residues. Here the CDR3 reads CASSTGQGAGTEAFF. CDR3 sequence (DNA): TGTGCCAGCAGCACCGGACAGGGGGCAGGCACTGAAGCTTTCTTT.

The chain links TRBV28 to TRBJ1-6; D is perhaps TRBD1 (5 bases). The CDR3 covers 15 residues. Germline CDR1 MDHEN, CDR2 SYDVKM. Trimming left V 1 base short and J 10 bases short, with 14 bases between. CDR3 amino acids: CASSLFGGRGSPLHF. The CDR3 nucleotides are TGTGCCAGCAGTTTATTTGGGGGTCGAGGGTCACCCCTCCACTTT.

The V gene is TRBV7-2, the J gene TRBJ2-1, with 9 bases that match TRBD2. V lost 6 bases, J lost 4 bases, and 16 bases stayed unmatched. The CDR3 runs to 18 residues. In germline, CDR1 is SGHTA, CDR2 FQGNSA. In DNA, the CDR3 is TGTGCCAGCAGTCTAGTAGGGCTAGCGGGAAGTCTTTACAATGAGCAGTTCTTC. Translating it yields CASSLVGLAGSLYNEQFF.

The rearrangement links TRBV27 to TRBJ1-4; D unclear. The ends were cut back, 6 bases at V and 7 bases at J, with 12 bases in the middle. The CDR3 totals 13 residues. Germline V gene lookup returns CDR1 MNHEY and CDR2 SMNVEV (reference sequence). Here the CDR3 reads CASRTVGVEKLFF. The CDR3 nucleotides read TGTGCCAGCAGGACGGTTGGGGTTGAAAAACTGTTTTTT. Filled out from reference TRBV27 and TRBJ1-4, the complete variable domain reads EAQVTQNPRYLITVTGKKLTVTCSQNMNHEYMSWYRQDPGLGLRQIYYSMNVEVTDKGDVPEGYKVSRKEKRNFPLILESPSPNQTSLYFCASRTVGVEKLFFGSGTQLSVL.

The chain uses TRBV12-3 or TRBV12-4 and TRBJ2-5; 7 bases are shared with TRBD1. The CDR3 sequence is 13 residues long. Trimming removed 7 bases from V and 3 bases from J; junction bases left unmatched: 5. Here the CDR3 DNA reads TGTGCCAGCACCCTGACAGGGAAAGAGACCCAGTACTTC. It encodes CASTLTGKETQYF.

V gene TRBV3-1 (or the pseudogene TRBV3-2) combines with J gene TRBJ1-1; the D is unclear. CDR1 LGHDT and CDR2 YNNKEL come from the germline V gene (reference sequence). The V end was cut by 2 bases, the J end by 6 bases, with 10 bases between. The CDR3 contains 13 residues. The DNA for the CDR3 is TGTGCCAGCAGCCAAAGTGAAAGATCTGAAGCTTTCTTT. Encoded protein: CASSQSERSEAFF.

This sequence joins TRBV20-1 and TRBJ1-2; maybe TRBD1 (5 bases). Germline lookup yields CDR1 DFQATT and CDR2 SNEGSKA (reference sequence). The CDR3 is made up of 14 amino acids. Trimming stripped 3 bases from V and 4 bases from J, with 15 bases between. CDR3 protein: CSASKPGVGYGYTF. CDR3 DNA sequence: TGCAGTGCTAGTAAGCCGGGGGTTGGCTATGGCTACACCTTC.

The chain carries TRBV21-1 and TRBJ1-2. TRBV21-1 is shown as a pseudogene. The CDR3 length is 10 residues. In DNA form, the CDR3 reads TGTGCCAGCACCCCCGGTGGCTACACCTTC. Protein: CASTPGGYTF.

The chain is built from TRBV9 and TRBJ1-4; D call uncertain. Trimming took 1 base from V and 0 from J, leaving 4 bases between them. There are 14 residues in the CDR3. Looked up from germline, CDR1 is SGDLS and CDR2 is YYNGEE. The CDR3 protein is CASSVTATNEKLFF. The CDR3 region has the DNA TGTGCCAGCAGCGTAACTGCAACTAATGAAAAACTGTTTTTT. The full variable domain, completed using reference TRBV9 and TRBJ1-4, is DSGVTQTPKHLITATGQRVTLRCSPRSGDLSVYWYQQSLDQGLQFLIQYYNGEERAKGNILERFSAQQFPDLHSELNLSSLELGDSALYFCASSVTATNEKLFFGSGTQLSVL.

J is TRBJ2-1 and V is TRBV11-2; D may correspond to TRBD1 or TRBD2 (5 bases each). The CDR3 extends over 16 amino acids. V was clipped by 4 bases and J by 9 bases, with 22 bases between them. Germline CDR1 reads SGHAT; CDR2 reads FQNNGV. In DNA, the CDR3 is TGTGCCAGCAGCTCCCCCCGGGGCGGCCGGATTAGTGAGCAGTTCTTC. It translates to CASSSPRGGRISEQFF. Full variable domain (missing parts from reference TRBV11-2 and TRBJ2-1): EAGVAQSPRYKIIEKRQSVAFWCNPISGHATLYWYQQILGQGPKLLIQFQNNGVVDDSQLPKDRFSAERLKGVDSTLKIQPAKLEDSAVYLCASSSPRGGRISEQFFGPGTRLTVL.

The genes are TRBV28 and TRBJ1-5; 10 nucleotides agree with TRBD1. This CDR3 has 16 residues. Germline trimming cut 6 bases from V and 2 bases from J; bases unmatched to any gene: 7. Germline CDR1 MDHEN, CDR2 SYDVKM. The CDR3 is CASSRTGGYRNQPQHF. CDR3 DNA: TGTGCCAGCAGCAGGACAGGGGGGTATCGCAATCAGCCCCAGCATTTT.

The chain is built from TRBV6-4 and TRBJ1-5; D is ambiguous. The V gene lost 5 bases and the J gene lost 5 bases, with 13 bases spanning the gap. The CDR3 runs 14 residues. CDR1 is MRHNA, CDR2 SNTAGT, per germline. CDR3 protein: CASSPDRGYQPQHF. CDR3 sequence (DNA): TGTGCCAGCAGTCCCGACCGGGGATATCAGCCCCAGCATTTT.

The chain is built from TRBV7-2 and TRBJ2-3; D not resolved. The CDR3 covers 13 residues. The germline V gene has CDR1 SGHTA and CDR2 FQGNSA. V was clipped by 3 bases and J by 0 bases, with 4 bases between them. The CDR3 nucleotides are TGTGCCAGCAGCTTCCCTAGCACAGATACGCAGTATTTT. Translation: CASSFPSTDTQYF.

The V call is TRBV2, the J call TRBJ2-4, with 9 bases fitting TRBD1. The V and J ends lost 4 bases and 8 bases, in that order; junction bases with no gene match: 6. Germline CDR1 and CDR2: SNHLY and FYNNEI. The CDR3 runs 14 residues. The CDR3: CASSADRGQDIQYF. As DNA, the CDR3 is TGTGCCAGCAGTGCGGACAGGGGCCAGGACATTCAGTACTTC.

This chain uses TRBV19 with TRBJ2-4; no clear D. The CDR3 is 18 amino acids. Between the trimmed V and J ends, which lost 6 bases and 0 bases, there was a span of 21 bases. Germline CDR1 is LNHDA and CDR2 is SQIVND (reference sequence). Here the CDR3 reads CASSSRAAAALAKNIQYF. DNA for the CDR3: TGTGCCAGTAGCAGCCGGGCGGCGGCCGCCTTAGCCAAAAACATTCAGTACTTC.